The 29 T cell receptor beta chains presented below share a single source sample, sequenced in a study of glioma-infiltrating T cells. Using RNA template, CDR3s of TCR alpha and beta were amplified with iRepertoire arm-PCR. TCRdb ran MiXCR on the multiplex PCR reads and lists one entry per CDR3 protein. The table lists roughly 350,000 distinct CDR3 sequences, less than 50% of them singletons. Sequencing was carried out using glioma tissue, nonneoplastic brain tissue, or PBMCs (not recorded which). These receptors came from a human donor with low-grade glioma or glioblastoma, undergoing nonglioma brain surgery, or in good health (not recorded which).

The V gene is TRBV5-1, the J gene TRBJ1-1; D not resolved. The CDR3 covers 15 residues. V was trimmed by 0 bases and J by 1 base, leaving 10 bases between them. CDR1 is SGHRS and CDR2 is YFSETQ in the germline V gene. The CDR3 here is CASSLGIEQNTEAFF. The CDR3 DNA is TGCGCCAGCAGCTTGGGAATCGAGCAGAACACTGAAGCTTTCTTT.

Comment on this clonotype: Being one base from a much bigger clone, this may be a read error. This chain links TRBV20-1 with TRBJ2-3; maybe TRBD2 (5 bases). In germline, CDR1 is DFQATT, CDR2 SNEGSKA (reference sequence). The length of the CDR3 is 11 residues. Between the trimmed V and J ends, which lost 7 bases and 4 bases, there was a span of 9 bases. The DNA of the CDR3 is TGCAGTGACCAACTAGCAGATACGCAGTATTTT. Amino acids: CSDQLADTQYF.

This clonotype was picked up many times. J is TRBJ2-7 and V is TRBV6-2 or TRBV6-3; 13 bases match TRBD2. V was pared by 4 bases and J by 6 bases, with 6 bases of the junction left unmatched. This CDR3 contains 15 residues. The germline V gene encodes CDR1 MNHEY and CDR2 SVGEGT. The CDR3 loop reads CASSSWTSGSFEQYF. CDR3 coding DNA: TGTGCCAGCAGTTCGTGGACTAGCGGGAGTTTCGAGCAGTACTTC.

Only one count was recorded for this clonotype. The chain's CDR3 is CASSFTRRAGAFF. The CDR3 DNA reads as TGTGCCAGCAGTTTTACAAGGCGAGCTGGAGCTTTCTTT. The V and J genes are TRBV27 and TRBJ1-1; D gene ambiguous. V was pared by 3 bases and J by 10 bases, with 15 bases between. This CDR3 region has 13 residues. Looked up from germline, CDR1 is MNHEY and CDR2 is SMNVEV (reference sequence).

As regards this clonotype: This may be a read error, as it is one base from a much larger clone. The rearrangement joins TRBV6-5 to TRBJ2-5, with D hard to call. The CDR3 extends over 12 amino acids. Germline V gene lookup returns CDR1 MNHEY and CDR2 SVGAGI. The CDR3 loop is CASSYSEETKYF. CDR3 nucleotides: TGTGCCAGCAGTTACTCGGAAGAGACCAAGTACTTC.

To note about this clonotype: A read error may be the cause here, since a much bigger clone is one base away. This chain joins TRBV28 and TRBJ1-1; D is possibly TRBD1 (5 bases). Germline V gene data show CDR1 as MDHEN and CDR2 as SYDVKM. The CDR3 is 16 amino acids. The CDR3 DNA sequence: TGTGCCAGCAGTTCCCCGACGGCGGGTTGGGGCACTGAAGCTTCCTTT. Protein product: CASSSPTAGWGTEASF.

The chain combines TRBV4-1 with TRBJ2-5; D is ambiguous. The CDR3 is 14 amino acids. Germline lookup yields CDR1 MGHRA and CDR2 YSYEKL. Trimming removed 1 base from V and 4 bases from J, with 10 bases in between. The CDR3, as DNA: TGCGCCAGCAGCCAAGGACCCGTCGGAGAGACCCAGTACTTC. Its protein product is CASSQGPVGETQYF.

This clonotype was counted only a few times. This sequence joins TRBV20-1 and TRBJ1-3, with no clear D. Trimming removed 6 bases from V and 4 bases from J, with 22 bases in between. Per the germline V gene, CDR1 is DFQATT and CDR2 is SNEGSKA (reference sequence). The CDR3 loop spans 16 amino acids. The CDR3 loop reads CSADHSEGQSGNTIYF. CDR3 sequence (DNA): TGCAGTGCGGACCACAGTGAAGGGCAATCGGGAAACACCATATATTTT.

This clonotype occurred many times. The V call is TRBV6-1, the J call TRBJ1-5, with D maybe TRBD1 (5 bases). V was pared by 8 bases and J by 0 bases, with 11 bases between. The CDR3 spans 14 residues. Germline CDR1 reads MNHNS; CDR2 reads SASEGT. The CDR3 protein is CASGRASSNQPQHF. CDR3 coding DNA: TGTGCCAGCGGCAGGGCTTCTAGCAATCAGCCCCAGCATTTT.

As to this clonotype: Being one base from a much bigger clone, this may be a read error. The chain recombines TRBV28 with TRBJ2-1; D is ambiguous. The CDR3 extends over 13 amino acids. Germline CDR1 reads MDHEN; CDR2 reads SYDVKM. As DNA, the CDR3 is TGTGCCAGCAGTTTGAACTCCTACAATGAGAAGTTCTTC. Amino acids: CASSLNSYNEKFF. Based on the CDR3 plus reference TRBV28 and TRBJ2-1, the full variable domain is DVKVTQSSRYLVKRTGEKVFLECVQDMDHENMFWYRQDPGLGLRLIYFSYDVKMKEKGDIPEGYSVSREKKERFSLILESASTNQTSMYLCASSLNSYNEKFFGPGTRLTVL.

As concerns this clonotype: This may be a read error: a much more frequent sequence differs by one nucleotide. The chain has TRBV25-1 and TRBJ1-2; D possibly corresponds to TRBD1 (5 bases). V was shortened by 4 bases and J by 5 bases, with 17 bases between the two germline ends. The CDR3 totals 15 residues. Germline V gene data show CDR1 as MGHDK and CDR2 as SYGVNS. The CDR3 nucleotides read TGTGCCAGCAGTGGTAGTCCAGGGATATCTTATGGCTACACCTTC. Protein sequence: CASSGSPGISYGYTF.

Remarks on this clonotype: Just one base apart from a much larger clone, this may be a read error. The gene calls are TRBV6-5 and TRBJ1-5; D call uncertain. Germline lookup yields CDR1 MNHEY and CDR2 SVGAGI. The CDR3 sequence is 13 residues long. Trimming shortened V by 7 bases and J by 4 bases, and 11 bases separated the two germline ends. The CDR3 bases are TGTGCCAGCATGCAAGGGTTTAATCAGCCCCAGCATTTT. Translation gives CASMQGFNQPQHF.

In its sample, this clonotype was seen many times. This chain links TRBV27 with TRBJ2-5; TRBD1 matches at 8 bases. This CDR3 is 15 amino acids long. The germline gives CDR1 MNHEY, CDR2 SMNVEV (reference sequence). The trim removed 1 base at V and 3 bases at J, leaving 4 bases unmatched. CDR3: CASSLLGTGEETQYF. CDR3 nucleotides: TGTGCCAGCAGTTTATTAGGGACAGGAGAAGAGACCCAGTACTTC.

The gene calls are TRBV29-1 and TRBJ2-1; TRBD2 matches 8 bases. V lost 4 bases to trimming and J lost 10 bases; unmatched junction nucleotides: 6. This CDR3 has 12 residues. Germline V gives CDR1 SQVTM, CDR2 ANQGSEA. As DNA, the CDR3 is TGCAGCGTTGTGCCGCGGGGGGAGGAGCAGTTCTTC. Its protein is CSVVPRGEEQFF.

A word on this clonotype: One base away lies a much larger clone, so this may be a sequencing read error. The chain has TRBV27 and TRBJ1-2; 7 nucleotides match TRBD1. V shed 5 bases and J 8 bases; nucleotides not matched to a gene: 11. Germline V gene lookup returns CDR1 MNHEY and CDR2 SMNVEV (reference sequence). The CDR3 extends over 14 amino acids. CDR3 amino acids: CASSANEGGAGYTF. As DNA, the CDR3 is TGTGCCAGCAGTGCGAACGAAGGGGGCGCGGGCTACACCTTC.

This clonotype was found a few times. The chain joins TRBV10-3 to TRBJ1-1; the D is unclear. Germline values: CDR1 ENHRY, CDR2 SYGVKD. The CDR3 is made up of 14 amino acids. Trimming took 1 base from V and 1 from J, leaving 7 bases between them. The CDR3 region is CAISELRENTEAFF. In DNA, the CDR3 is TGTGCCATCAGTGAGTTGAGGGAGAACACTGAAGCTTTCTTT.

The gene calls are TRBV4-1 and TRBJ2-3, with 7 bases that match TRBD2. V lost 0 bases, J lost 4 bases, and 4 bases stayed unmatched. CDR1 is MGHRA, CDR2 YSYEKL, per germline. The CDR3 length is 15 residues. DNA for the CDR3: TGCGCCAGCAGCCAAGAAGGCCTAGCGGCAGATACGCAGTATTTT. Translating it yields CASSQEGLAADTQYF.

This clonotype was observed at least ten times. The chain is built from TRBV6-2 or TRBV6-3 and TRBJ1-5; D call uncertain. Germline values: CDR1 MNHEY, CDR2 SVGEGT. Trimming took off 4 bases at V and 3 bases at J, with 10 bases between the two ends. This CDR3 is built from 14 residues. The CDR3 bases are TGTGCCAGCAGTTCCTTTCGAACCAATCAGCCCCAGCATTTT. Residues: CASSSFRTNQPQHF.

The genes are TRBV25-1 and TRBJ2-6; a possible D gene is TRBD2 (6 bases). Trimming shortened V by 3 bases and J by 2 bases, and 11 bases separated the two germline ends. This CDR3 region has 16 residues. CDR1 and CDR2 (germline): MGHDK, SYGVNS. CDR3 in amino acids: CASSERGLAGANVLTF. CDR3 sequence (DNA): TGTGCCAGCAGTGAGCGGGGTCTGGCTGGGGCCAACGTCCTGACTTTC.

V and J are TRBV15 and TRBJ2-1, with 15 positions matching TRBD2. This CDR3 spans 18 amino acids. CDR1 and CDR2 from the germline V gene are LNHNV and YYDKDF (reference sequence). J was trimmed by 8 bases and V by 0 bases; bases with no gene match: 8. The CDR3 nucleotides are TGTGCCACCAGCAGAGATCTAATCGGGACTAGCGGGAGGTATGAGCAGTTCTTC. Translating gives CATSRDLIGTSGRYEQFF.

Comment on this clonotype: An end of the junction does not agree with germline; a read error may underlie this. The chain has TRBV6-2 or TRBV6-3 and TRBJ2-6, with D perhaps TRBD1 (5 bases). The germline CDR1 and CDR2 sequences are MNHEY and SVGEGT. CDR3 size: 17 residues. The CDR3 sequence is CAGSYKGMGSGANVLTF. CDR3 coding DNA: TGTGCCGGCAGTTACAAGGGGATGGGCTCTGGGGCCAACGTCCTGACTTTC.

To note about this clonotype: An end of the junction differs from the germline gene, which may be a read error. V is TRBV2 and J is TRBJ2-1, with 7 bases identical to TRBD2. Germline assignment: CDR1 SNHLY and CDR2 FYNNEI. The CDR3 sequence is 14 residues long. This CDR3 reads CASSEGGGIPIRDF. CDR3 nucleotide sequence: TGTGCCAGCAGTGAAGGGGGGGGAATCCCCATTCGTGACTTC.

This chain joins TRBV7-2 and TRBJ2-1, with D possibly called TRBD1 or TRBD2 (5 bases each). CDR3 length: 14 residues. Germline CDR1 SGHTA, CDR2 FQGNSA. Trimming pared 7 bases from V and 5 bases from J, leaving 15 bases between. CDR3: CASKLVGTHNEQFF. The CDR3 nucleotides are TGTGCCAGCAAGCTCGTAGGGACGCACAATGAGCAGTTCTTC.

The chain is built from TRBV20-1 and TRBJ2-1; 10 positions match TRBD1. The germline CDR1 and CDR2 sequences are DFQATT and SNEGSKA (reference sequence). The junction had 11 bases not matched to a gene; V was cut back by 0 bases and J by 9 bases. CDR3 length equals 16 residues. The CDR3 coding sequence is TGCAGTGCTAGAGATTCAAGGGACAGGGGAACGGGTGAGCAGTTCTTC. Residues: CSARDSRDRGTGEQFF.

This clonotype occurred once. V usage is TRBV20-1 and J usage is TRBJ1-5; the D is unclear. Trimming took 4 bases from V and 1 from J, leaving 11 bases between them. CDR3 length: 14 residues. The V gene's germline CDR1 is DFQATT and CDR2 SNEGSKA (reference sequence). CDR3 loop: CSATDALSNQPQHF. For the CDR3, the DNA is TGCAGTGCTACTGACGCCCTGAGCAATCAGCCCCAGCATTTT.

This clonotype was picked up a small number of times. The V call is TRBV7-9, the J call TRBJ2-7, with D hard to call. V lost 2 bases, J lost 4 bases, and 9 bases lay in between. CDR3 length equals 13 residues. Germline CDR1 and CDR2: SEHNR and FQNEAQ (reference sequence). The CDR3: CASSLPHGYEQYF. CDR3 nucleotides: TGTGCCAGCAGCTTACCACACGGGTACGAGCAGTACTTC.

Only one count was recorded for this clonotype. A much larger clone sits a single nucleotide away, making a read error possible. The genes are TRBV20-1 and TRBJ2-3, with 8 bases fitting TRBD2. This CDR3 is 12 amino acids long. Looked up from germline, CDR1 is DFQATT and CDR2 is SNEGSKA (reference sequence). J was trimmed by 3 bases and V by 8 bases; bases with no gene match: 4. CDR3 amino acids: CSYTGGTDTQYF. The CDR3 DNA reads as TGCAGTTATACGGGAGGGACAGATACGCAGTATTTT.

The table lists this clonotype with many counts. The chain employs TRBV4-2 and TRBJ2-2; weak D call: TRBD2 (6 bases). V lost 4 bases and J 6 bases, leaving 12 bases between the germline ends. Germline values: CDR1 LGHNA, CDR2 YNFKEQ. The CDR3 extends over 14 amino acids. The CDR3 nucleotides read TGTGCCAGCAGCCGCGACGCTAGCGCCGGGGAGCTGTTTTTT. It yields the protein CASSRDASAGELFF.

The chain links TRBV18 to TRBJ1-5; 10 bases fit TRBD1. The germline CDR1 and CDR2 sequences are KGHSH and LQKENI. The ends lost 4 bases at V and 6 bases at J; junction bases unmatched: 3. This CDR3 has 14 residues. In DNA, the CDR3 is TGTGCCAGCTCACGAGGGGACAGGGGTCAGCCCCAGCATTTT. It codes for CASSRGDRGQPQHF.